The rows below give T cell receptor beta chains drawn from one sample of a study of T cells in localized non-small cell lung cancer. Some clones are missing from TCRdb's copy, which holds only in-frame ones; the method was immunoSEQ multiplex PCR. Found here are around 53,000 clones, around 81% of them singletons; the top ten hold around 4.5%. The sequenced sample was PBMCs, obtained before any cancer treatment. The receptors derive from a woman aged 35 to 69 with stage II lung adenocarcinoma. CDR3s include the opening cysteine and the closing phenylalanine or tryptophan. D genes are given only for firm matches. Where a row states a size, it is once, few, many or the class of an expanded clone; other rows omit it.

j_gene | v_gene | abundance | d_gene | CDR3nt | CDR3aa
TRBJ2-1 | TRBV4-1 | few | TRBD2 | TGCGCCAGCAGCCATCCGGGGGGGGCCTACAATGAGCAGTTCTTC | CASSHPGGAYNEQFF
TRBJ1-1 | TRBV5-4 | NA | TRBD1 | TGTGCCAGCAGCTTGTCAGGGGGGAACACTGAAGCTTTCTTT | CASSLSGGNTEAFF
TRBJ1-2 | TRBV30 | NA | TRBD1 | TGTGCCTGGAGTCCCCCAAGGACAGGGGAGGTGAGGATACGTGGCTACACCTTC | CAWSPPRTGEVRIRGYTF
TRBJ1-3 | TRBV6-5 | NA | NA | TGTGCCAGCAGTTACTCGAACACCATATATTTT | CASSYSNTIYF
TRBJ2-3 | TRBV6-6 | NA | NA | TGTGCCAGCAGTTACGTCAAAGATACGCAGTATTTT | CASSYVKDTQYF
TRBJ1-5 | TRBV9 | NA | TRBD1 | TGTGCCAGCAGCCGCGGACAGGGGAGCAATCAGCCCCAGCATTTT | CASSRGQGSNQPQHF
TRBJ1-5 | TRBV27 | NA | NA | TGTGCCAGCAGCCGGGACACGGGTAGCAATCAGCCCCAGCATTTT | CASSRDTGSNQPQHF
TRBJ2-5 | TRBV19 | NA | NA | TGTGCCAGTAGTGAGGGGACCCAAGAGACCCAGTACTTC | CASSEGTQETQYF
TRBJ2-1 | TRBV5-8 | NA | TRBD2 | TGTGCCAGCAGCTCTCATGCTAGCGGGGAGCTCAATGAGCAGTTCTTC | CASSSHASGELNEQFF
TRBJ1-2 | TRBV4-2 | once | TRBD1 | TGTGCCAGCAGCCAAGAAGGGGGCCAATGGGATGCTAACACCTTC | CASSQEGGQWDANTF
TRBJ2-5 | TRBV7-2 | NA | TRBD2 | TGTGCCAGCAGCTTCCCGGGGGGGCGAGAGACCCAGTACTTC | CASSFPGGRETQYF
TRBJ1-2 | TRBV25-1 | NA | NA | TGTGCCAGCAGTGAAGAGGGACCCCTCGATTCTTATGGCTACACCTTC | CASSEEGPLDSYGYTF
TRBJ2-7 | TRBV4-1 | NA | NA | TGCGCCAGCAGCCAAGAGATGGGACCCTACGAGCAGTACTTC | CASSQEMGPYEQYF
TRBJ1-2 | TRBV11-2 | NA | NA | TGTGCCAGCAGCTTATCCAGGTCTGACTATGGCTACACCTTC | CASSLSRSDYGYTF
TRBJ1-6 | TRBV7-2 | NA | NA | TGTGCCAGCAGCGTGGCGGGGCGCAATTCACCCCTCCACTTT | CASSVAGRNSPLHF
TRBJ1-2 | TRBV2 | NA | NA | TGTGCCAGCCAAACCGAGGGCCAGGAGGGCTACACCTTC | CASQTEGQEGYTF
TRBJ1-1 | TRBV29-1 | medium-sized | NA | TGCAGCGTTCGCGAAGGGCGAAACACTGAAGCTTTCTTT | CSVREGRNTEAFF
TRBJ1-4 | TRBV5-1 | NA | NA | TGCGCCAGCAGCTTGGCCGGTCTTAATGAAAAACTGTTTTTT | CASSLAGLNEKLFF
TRBJ1-1 | TRBV4-2 | NA | NA | TGTGCCAGCAGCCAAGAACGCCCGGGTGGGAACACTGAAGCTTTCTTT | CASSQERPGGNTEAFF
TRBJ2-7 | TRBV28 | once | NA | TGTGCCAGCAGAGCCCAAATTGGGGGGCTAGCGGAGACGCGACAGTACTTC | CASRAQIGGLAETRQYF
TRBJ1-2 | TRBV28 | NA | NA | TGTGCCAGCAGTTTAGTGCTTGAAAACTATGGCTACACCTTC | CASSLVLENYGYTF
TRBJ1-1 | TRBV6-4 | NA | NA | TGTGCCAGCAGTGACGGGCCACTCACTGAAGCTTTCTTT | CASSDGPLTEAFF
TRBJ1-2 | TRBV5-1 | NA | TRBD1 | TGCGCCAGCAGCTCCGGGACAGGCCCCAACTATGGCTACACCTTC | CASSSGTGPNYGYTF
TRBJ1-1 | TRBV20-1 | NA | NA | TGCAGTGCCCGGAGGCAGGGGGAAGCTTTCTTT | CSARRQGEAFF
TRBJ2-4 | TRBV19 | NA | TRBD1 | TGTGCCAGTAGTTTACCGACAGGGGCGAGAAACATTCAGTACTTC | CASSLPTGARNIQYF
TRBJ2-6 | TRBV6-5 | NA | NA | TGTGCCAGCAGTTACCGAAAGAACTCTGGGGCCAACGTCCTGACTTTC | CASSYRKNSGANVLTF
TRBJ2-5 | TRBV5-6 | NA | NA | TGTGCCAGCAGCTTGAGAGGGGCGGGAGAGACCCAGTACTTC | CASSLRGAGETQYF
TRBJ2-2 | TRBV6-5 | few | NA | TGTGCCAGCAGAGACCGACAGACCGGGGAGCTGTTTTTT | CASRDRQTGELFF
TRBJ1-2 | TRBV6-6 | NA | TRBD1 | TGTGCCAGCAGCCACCAGGGACAGGGTTCCTATGGCTACACCTTC | CASSHQGQGSYGYTF
TRBJ2-1 | TRBV2 | many | TRBD2 | TGTGCCAGCAAAGAAGGGACTAGCGGTCTTGGAGGGCAGTTCTTC | CASKEGTSGLGGQFF
TRBJ1-5 | TRBV5-8 | NA | NA | TGTGCCAGCAGCTTCCGAAGCAATCAGCCCCAGCATTTT | CASSFRSNQPQHF
TRBJ1-2 | TRBV18 | NA | TRBD1 | TGTGCCAGCAAACGGGGACAGGCCTATGGCTACACCTTC | CASKRGQAYGYTF
TRBJ2-7 | TRBV27 | few | TRBD2 | TGTGCCAGCAGTTACTCGGGTAGCGGGGGCTACGAGCAGTACTTC | CASSYSGSGGYEQYF
TRBJ1-3 | TRBV27 | NA | NA | TGTGCCAGCAGTTTCAGTACTGGAAACACCATATATTTT | CASSFSTGNTIYF
TRBJ2-1 | TRBV9 | NA | NA | TGTGCCAGCAGCCCGGTGGGAGGAGATGAGCAGTTCTTC | CASSPVGGDEQFF
TRBJ2-4 | TRBV5-5 | NA | TRBD2 | TGTGCCAGCACCTCGGGGGGGTTCAACATTCAGTACTTC | CASTSGGFNIQYF
TRBJ2-7 | TRBV25-1 | NA | TRBD1 | TGTGCCAGCAGTCTAGAACCGGGACAGGGGTTCAACGAGCAGTACTTC | CASSLEPGQGFNEQYF
TRBJ2-2 | TRBV29-1 | once | NA | TGCAGCGTTGAGGGGTACGCTAACACCGGGGAGCTGTTTTTT | CSVEGYANTGELFF
TRBJ1-2 | TRBV6-1 | NA | NA | TGTGCCAGCAGTACTCCGGTGTCCTGGGGCTACACCTTC | CASSTPVSWGYTF
TRBJ2-5 | TRBV2 | NA | TRBD1 | TGTGCCAGCAGTGTGACCCGGACAGGGGGTGAGACCCAGTACTTC | CASSVTRTGGETQYF
TRBJ2-5 | TRBV29-1 | NA | TRBD1 | TGCAGCGTTGCCCGAGACAGGGACATCGAGACCCAGTACTTC | CSVARDRDIETQYF
TRBJ2-4 | TRBV6-6 | NA | NA | TGTGCCAGCAGTTACTACAGGGACATTCAGTACTTC | CASSYYRDIQYF
TRBJ2-1 | TRBV7-6 | NA | NA | TGTGCCAGCAGCCGGGACCTCCGCGATGAGCAGTTCTTC | CASSRDLRDEQFF
TRBJ2-7 | TRBV15 | NA | TRBD2 | TGTGCCACCAGCAGAGATCGGACTAGTCTTGCCTACGAGCAGTACTTC | CATSRDRTSLAYEQYF
TRBJ2-7 | TRBV6-5 | NA | NA | TGTGCCAGCAGTTACTCTAACGGCGAGGGCTACGAGCAGTACTTC | CASSYSNGEGYEQYF
TRBJ2-1 | TRBV7-2 | NA | NA | TGTGCCAGCAGCTTGACAACCGGCTCCTACAATGAGCAGTTCTTC | CASSLTTGSYNEQFF
TRBJ2-5 | TRBV5-1 | NA | TRBD1 | TGCGCCAGCAGCTTGGGGCGAGGACAGGGTTACCAAGAGACCCAGTACTTC | CASSLGRGQGYQETQYF
TRBJ1-1 | TRBV28 | few | NA | TGTGCCAGCAGTGAGGCAGGGCGAGCAGGGACTGAAGCTTTCTTT | CASSEAGRAGTEAFF
TRBJ1-5 | TRBV2 | NA | NA | TGTGCCAGCAGTGAAGGGGCTGGGGGCACTCAGCCCCAGCATTTT | CASSEGAGGTQPQHF
TRBJ1-5 | TRBV28 | once | NA | TGTGCCAGCAGCTTCTCCGGTCGGGGAAGGACCAATCAGCCCCAGCATTTT | CASSFSGRGRTNQPQHF